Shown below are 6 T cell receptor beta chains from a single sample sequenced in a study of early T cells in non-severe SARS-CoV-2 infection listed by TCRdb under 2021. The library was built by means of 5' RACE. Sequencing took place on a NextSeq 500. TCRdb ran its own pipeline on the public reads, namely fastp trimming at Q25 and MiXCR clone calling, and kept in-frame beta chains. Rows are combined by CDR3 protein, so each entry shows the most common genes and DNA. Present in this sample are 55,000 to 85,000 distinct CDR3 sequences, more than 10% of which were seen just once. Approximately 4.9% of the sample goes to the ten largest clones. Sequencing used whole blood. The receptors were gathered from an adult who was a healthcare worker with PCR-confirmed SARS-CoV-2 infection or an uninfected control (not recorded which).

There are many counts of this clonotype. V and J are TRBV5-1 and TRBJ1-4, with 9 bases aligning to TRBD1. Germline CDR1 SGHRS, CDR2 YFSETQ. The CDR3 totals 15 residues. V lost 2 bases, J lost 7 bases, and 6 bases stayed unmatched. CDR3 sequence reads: CASSLQGALGEKLFF. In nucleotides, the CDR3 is TGCGCCAGCAGCTTACAGGGGGCGTTGGGTGAAAAACTGTTTTTT.

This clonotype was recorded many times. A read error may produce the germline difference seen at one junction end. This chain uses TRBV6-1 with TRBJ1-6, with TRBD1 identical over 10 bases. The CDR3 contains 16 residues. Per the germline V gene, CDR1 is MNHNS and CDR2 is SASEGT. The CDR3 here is CASRLDRDRGNSPLHF. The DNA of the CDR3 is TGTGCCAGCAGACTAGACCGGGACAGGGGTAATTCACCCCTCCATTTT.

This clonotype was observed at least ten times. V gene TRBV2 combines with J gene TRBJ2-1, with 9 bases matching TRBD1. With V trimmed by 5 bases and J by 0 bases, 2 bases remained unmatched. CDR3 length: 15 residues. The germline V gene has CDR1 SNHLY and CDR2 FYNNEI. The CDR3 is CASSRTGDSYNEQFF. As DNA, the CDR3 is TGTGCCAGCAGTCGGACAGGGGACTCCTACAATGAGCAGTTCTTC.

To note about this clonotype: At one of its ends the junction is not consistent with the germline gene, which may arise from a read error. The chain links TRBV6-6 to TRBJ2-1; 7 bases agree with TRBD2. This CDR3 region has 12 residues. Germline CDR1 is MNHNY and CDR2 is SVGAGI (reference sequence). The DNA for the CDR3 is TGTGTCAGCAGCGGGATCTACAATGAGCAGTTCTTC. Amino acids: CVSSGIYNEQFF.

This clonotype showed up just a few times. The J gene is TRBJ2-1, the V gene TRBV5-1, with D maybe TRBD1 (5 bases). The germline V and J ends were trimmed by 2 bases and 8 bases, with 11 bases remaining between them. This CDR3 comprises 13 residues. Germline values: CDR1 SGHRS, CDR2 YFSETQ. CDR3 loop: CASSFRFRDEQFF. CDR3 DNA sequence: TGCGCCAGCAGCTTTCGGTTCAGGGATGAGCAGTTCTTC.

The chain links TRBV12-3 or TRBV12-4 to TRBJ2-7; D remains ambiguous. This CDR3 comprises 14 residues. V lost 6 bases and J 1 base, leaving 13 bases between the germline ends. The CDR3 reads CASSWRRRSYEQYF. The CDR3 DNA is TGTGCCAGCAGCTGGAGACGACGGTCCTACGAGCAGTACTTC.